The rows below give T cell receptor beta chains drawn from one sample of a study of blood T cell repertoires in COVID-19. Profiling relied on immunoSEQ multiplex PCR, and the TCRdb table lists in-frame clones only, not all of them. The sample has about 170,000 clones, approximately 86% seen once. Sequencing used peripheral blood. The receptors shown here come from an elderly man with COVID-19, enrolled during active disease. Both conserved end residues are trimmed from each CDR3. Not every row has a clone size; where given, it reads once, few, many or a size class.

CDR3 protein | clone size | V gene
ASSPQTGRETQY | NA | TRBV19
ASSGLGGYQPQH | once | TRBV2
ASTRQGIRSGANVLT | NA | TRBV5-1
ASSQDSPSGTRSYEQY | NA | TRBV4-2
ASSSRRQLETQY | once | TRBV5-1
ASGGQVNSPLH | NA | TRBV2
ASSWGGQGAQH | NA | TRBV5-1
ASSPGQVRDTIY | few | TRBV6-5
ASSIASGQNYGYT | NA | TRBV19
ASSIAGSGNQPQH | once | TRBV19
ASIRDRALYEAF | NA | TRBV6-5
ASSLARGGRNTEAF | NA | TRBV5-1
ASSSGVQGGMNEQY | NA | TRBV5-8
ASSADRGPQY | NA | TRBV5-1
ASSPADRANTEAF | NA | TRBV7-8
ASSVEGHSRPDTQY | NA | TRBV9
ASSPRTGGFYEQY | NA | TRBV7-8
ASSEALGRGEAF | few | TRBV6-1
ASSEVGANYGYT | once | TRBV2
ASSSGFPGLSGANVLT | NA | TRBV5-1
ASSITVYGYT | NA | TRBV19
ASSQANTNTEAF | once | TRBV4-2
ASSLSETGAGNTIY | NA | TRBV18
ASRGQVYSPLH | NA | TRBV12-3/TRBV12-4
ASSPQVGEGTEAF | NA | TRBV5-4
ASSLDAGQPQH | NA | TRBV11-3
ASTRDTSSPLH | NA | TRBV2
ASSLAGSGGRETQY | NA | TRBV7-2
SVEDYGYGYT | NA | TRBV29-1
ASRTTGQLSSYEQY | NA | TRBV6-6
ASSQESVVGGGNTIY | NA | TRBV3-1/TRBV3-2
ASSLTGGTEAF | NA | TRBV7-9
ASSSSGQRPNYGYT | NA | TRBV28
ASSPLAGGADTQY | NA | TRBV6-4
ASSLDGGGTEAF | once | TRBV5-4
ASRKTGNYGYT | NA | TRBV6-5
ASSRGTAINEKLF | NA | TRBV19
ASSLVGVGSSGNTIY | NA | TRBV7-2
ASSGYRGARSYNSPLH | NA | TRBV9
ASSFEGAGEQY | NA | TRBV12-3/TRBV12-4
ASSLDTNTGELF | NA | TRBV21-1
ASSSQDFYGYT | NA | TRBV28
ASEDRAGTNYGYT | NA | TRBV6-6
ASSSRSGANVLT | NA | TRBV5-6
ASSKGTGDYSNQPQH | NA | TRBV19
ASSLDSGSYNEQF | NA | TRBV7-2
ASRLAGELF | few | TRBV12-3/TRBV12-4
ASSGQGLTEAF | NA | TRBV10-1
ATGGFGSYNEQF | once | TRBV15
ASTEEKGIPGYT | few | TRBV19
ASSDQGAAYEQY | NA | TRBV10-2
ASSLGPMNTEAF | few | TRBV5-1
ASSPFSWGLTGELF | NA | TRBV18
ASSLGAGSGELF | NA | TRBV7-3
ASSVEVGAQETQY | NA | TRBV9
ASSLLAADTQY | NA | TRBV5-4
ASSMGWNRGRYEQY | NA | TRBV19
ASRLNRGSGYT | NA | TRBV6-5